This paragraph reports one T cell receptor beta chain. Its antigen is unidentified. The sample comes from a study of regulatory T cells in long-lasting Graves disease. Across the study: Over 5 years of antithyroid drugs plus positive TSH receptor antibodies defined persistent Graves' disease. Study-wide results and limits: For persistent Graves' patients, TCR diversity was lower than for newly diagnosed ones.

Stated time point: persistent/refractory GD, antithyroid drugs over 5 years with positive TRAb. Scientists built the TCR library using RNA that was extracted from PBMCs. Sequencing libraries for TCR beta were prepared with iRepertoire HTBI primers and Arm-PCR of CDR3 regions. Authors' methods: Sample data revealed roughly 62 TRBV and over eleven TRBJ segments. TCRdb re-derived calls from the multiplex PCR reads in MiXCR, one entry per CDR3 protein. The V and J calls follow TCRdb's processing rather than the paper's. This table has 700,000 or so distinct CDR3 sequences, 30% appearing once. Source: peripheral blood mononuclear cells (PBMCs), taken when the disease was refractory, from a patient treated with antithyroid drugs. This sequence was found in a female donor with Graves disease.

In nucleotides, the CDR3 is TGTGCCTGGAGTGTAGACAGCTCTGGAAACACCATATATTTT. This translates into CAWSVDSSGNTIYF. V is TRBV30 and J is TRBJ1-3, with D maybe TRBD1 (5 bases). Deletions cut 0 bases from V and 0 bases from J, with 6 bases between. Germline loops: CDR1 GTSNPN, CDR2 SVGIG (reference sequence). CDR3 length equals 14 residues. Complete variable domain (other parts from reference TRBV30 and TRBJ1-3): SQTIHQWPATLVQPVGSPLSLECTVEGTSNPNLYWYRQAAGRGLQLLFYSVGIGQISSEVPQNLSASRPQDRQFILSSKKLLLSDSGFYLCAWSVDSSGNTIYFGEGSWLTVV.